This T cell receptor beta chain was captured by sequencing in a study of vaccination effects on CD4 cells after COVID-19. Study-wide context: Each participant was administered two doses of either the BNT162b2 or the mRNA-1273 vaccine. The study's findings and limits: Recruitment yielded few convalescent patients, and the study had no early post-infection timepoints.

Sequencing was preceded by expansion of antigen-specific CD4+ T cells with viral peptide pools in the ViraFEST assay. Culturing for around 10 days preceded CD4+ T cell isolation. Prior SARS-CoV-2 infection was absent in the vaccine recipients, as shown by negative nucleocapsid antibodies. Every well got around 1.9 million PBMC, which were grown with about 10 IU/ml IL-2 and 8.5 to 10 ug/ml peptides. In the cultures, half the medium was exchanged for IL-2 medium on days 3 and 7. On this clone itself: Its specificity is not known.

The length of the CDR3 is 14 residues. V gave up 0 bases and J gave up 5 bases, with 10 bases separating them. Germline V CDR1 and CDR2: MNHEY, SMNVEV (reference sequence). The repertoire was sequenced with immunoSEQ multiplex PCR; TCRdb's copy has only in-frame clones and lacks some. The data show tens of thousands of clones, 55% to 75% seen once. The sample was CD4+ T cells from PBMCs cultured with HCoV-OC43 spike peptides, taken before COVID-19 vaccination. Subset noted: HCoV-OC43 spike overlapping peptide pool stimulation. The clonotype comes from a human donor who received a COVID-19 vaccine. The chain employs TRBV27 and TRBJ1-1; weak D call: TRBD1 (5 bases). CDR3: CASSLSGRVTEAFF. The CDR3 nucleotides read TGTGCCAGCAGTTTATCCGGCAGGGTGACTGAAGCTTTCTTT.